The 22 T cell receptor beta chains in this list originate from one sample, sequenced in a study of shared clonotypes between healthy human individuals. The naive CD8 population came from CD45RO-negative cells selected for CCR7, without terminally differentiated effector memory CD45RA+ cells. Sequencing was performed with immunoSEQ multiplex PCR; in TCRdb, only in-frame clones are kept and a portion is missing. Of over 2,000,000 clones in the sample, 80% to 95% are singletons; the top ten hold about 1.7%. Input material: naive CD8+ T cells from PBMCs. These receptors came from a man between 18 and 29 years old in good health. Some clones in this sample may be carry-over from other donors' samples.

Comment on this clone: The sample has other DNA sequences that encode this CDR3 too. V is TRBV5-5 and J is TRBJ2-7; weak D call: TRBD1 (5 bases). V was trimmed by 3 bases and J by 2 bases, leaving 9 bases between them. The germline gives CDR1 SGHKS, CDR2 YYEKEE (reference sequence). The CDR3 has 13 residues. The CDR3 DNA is TGTGCCAGCAGCTACCCAGGGACCTACGAGCAGTACTTC. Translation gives CASSYPGTYEQYF. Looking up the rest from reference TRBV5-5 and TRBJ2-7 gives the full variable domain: DAGVTQSPTHLIKTRGQQVTLRCSPISGHKSVSWYQQVLGQGPQFIFQYYEKEERGRGNFPDRFSARQFPNYSSELNVNALLLGDSALYLCASSYPGTYEQYFGPGTRLTVT.

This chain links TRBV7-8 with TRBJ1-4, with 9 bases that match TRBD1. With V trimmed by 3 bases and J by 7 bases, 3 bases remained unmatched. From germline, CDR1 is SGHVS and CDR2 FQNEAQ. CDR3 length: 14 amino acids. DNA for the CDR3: TGTGCCAGCAGCTTGGTACAGGGGGCTGAAAAACTGTTTTTT. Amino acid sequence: CASSLVQGAEKLFF. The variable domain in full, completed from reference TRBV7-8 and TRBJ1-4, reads GAGVSQSPRYKVAKRGQDVALRCDPISGHVSLFWYQQALGQGPEFLTYFQNEAQLDKSGLPSDRFFAERPEGSVSTLKIQRTQQEDSAVYLCASSLVQGAEKLFFGSGTQLSVL.

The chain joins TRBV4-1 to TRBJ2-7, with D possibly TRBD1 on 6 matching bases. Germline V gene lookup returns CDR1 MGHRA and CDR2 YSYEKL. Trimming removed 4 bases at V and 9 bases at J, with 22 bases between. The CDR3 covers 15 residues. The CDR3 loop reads CASSPAGQLTIGQYF. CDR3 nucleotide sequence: TGCGCCAGCAGCCCAGCTGGACAGCTTACGATAGGGCAGTACTTC.

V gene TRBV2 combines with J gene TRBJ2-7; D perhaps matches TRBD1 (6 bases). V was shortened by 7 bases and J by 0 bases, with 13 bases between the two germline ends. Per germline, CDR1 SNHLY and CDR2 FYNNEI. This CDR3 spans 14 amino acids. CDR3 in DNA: TGTGCCAGCACCCAGACAGGAGGCTCCTACGAGCAGTACTTC. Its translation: CASTQTGGSYEQYF.

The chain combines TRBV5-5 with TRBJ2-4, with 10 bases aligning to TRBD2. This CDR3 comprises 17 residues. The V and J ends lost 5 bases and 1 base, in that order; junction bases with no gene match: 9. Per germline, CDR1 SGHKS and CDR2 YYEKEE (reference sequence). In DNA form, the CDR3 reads TGTGCCAGCAGGGGAGCGGGAGGGAAAGGGGCCAAAAACATTCAGTACTTC. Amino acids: CASRGAGGKGAKNIQYF.

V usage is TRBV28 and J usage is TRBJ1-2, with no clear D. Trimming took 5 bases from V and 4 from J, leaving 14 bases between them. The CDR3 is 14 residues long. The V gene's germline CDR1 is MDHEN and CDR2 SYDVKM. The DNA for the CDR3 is TGTGCCAGCAGTAGAAGTAGGACCTCCTATGGCTACACCTTC. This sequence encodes CASSRSRTSYGYTF.

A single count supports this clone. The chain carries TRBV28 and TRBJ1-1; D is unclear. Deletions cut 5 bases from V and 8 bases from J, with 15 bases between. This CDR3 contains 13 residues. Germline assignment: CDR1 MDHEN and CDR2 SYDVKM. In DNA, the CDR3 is TGTGCCAGCAGTACGCGGCCCGGGTACGAAGCTTTCTTT. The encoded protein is CASSTRPGYEAFF.

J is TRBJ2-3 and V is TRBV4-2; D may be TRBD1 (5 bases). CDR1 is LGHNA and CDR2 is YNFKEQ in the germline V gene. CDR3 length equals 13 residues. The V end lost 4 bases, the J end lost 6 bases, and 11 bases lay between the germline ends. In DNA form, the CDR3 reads TGTGCCAGCAGCCTGTCCAGGGCGGATACGCAGTATTTT. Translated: CASSLSRADTQYF.

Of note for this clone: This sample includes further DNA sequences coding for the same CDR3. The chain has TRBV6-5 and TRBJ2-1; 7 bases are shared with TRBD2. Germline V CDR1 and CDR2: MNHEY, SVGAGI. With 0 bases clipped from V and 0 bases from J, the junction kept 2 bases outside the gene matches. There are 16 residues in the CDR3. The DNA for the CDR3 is TGTGCCAGCAGTTACTCTGGCGGGAGCTCCTACAATGAGCAGTTCTTC. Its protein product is CASSYSGGSSYNEQFF.

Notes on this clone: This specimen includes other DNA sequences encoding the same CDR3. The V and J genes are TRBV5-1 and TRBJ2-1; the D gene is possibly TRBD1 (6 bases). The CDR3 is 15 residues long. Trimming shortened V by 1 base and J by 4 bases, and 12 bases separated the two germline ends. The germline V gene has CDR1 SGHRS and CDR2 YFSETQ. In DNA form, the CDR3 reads TGCGCCAGCAGCTTGAGTGGGACACCTTACAATGAGCAGTTCTTC. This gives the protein CASSLSGTPYNEQFF.

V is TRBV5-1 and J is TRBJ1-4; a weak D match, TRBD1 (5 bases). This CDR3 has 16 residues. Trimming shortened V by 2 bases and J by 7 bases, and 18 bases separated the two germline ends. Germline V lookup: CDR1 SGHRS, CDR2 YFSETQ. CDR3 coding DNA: TGCGCCAGCAGCTTCGGGACGCCCTCCGGGAGTGAAAAACTGTTTTTT. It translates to CASSFGTPSGSEKLFF.

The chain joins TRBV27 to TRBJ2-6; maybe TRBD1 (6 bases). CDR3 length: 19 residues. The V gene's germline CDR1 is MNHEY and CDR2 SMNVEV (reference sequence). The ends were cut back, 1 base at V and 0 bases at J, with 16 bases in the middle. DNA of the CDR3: TGTGCCAGCAGTTTATATCCTACAGGGTCATACTCTGGGGCCAACGTCCTGACTTTC. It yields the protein CASSLYPTGSYSGANVLTF.

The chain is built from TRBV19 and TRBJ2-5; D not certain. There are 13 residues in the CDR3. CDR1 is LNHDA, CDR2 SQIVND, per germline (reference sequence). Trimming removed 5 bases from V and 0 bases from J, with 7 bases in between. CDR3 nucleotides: TGTGCCAGTAGTTTCCGGGACCAAGAGACCCAGTACTTC. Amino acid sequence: CASSFRDQETQYF. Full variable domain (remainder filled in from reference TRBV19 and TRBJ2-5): DGGITQSPKYLFRKEGQNVTLSCEQNLNHDAMYWYRQDPGQGLRLIYYSQIVNDFQKGDIAEGYSVSREKKESFPLTVTSAQKNPTAFYLCASSFRDQETQYFGPGTRLLVL.

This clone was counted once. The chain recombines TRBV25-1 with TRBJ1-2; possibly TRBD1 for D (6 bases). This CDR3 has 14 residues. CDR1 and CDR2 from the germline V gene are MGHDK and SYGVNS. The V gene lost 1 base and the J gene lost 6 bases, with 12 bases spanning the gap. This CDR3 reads CASSEFKGGDGYTF. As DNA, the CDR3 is TGTGCCAGCAGTGAATTTAAAGGGGGTGATGGCTACACCTTC.

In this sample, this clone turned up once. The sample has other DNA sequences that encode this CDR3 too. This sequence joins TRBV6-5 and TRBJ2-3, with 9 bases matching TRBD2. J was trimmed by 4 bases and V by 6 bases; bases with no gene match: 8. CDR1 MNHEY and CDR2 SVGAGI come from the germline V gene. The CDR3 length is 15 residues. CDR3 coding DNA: TGTGCCAGCAGGAGACTAGCGGAGGGAGCAGATACGCAGTATTTT. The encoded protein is CASRRLAEGADTQYF.

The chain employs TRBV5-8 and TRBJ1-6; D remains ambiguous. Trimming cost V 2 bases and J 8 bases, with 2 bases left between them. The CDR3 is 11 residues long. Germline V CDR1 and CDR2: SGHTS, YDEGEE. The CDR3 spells CASSLYSPLHF. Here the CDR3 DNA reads TGTGCCAGCAGCTTATATTCACCCCTCCACTTT.

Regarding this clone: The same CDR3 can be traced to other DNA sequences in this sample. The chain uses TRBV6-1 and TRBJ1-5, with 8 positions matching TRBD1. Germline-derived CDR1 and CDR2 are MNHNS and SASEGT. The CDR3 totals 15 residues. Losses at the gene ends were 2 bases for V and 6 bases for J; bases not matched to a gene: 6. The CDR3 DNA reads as TGTGCCAGCAGTGAAACCCGGACAGGGTCTCAGCCCCAGCATTTT. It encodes CASSETRTGSQPQHF.

The CDR3: CSVELGKPYEQYF. Written as DNA, the CDR3 is TGCAGCGTTGAGCTGGGGAAGCCCTACGAGCAGTACTTC. This rearrangement joins TRBV29-1 to TRBJ2-7; D is unresolved. V was trimmed by 3 bases and J by 2 bases, leaving 11 bases between them. The CDR3 has 13 residues. CDR1 and CDR2 (germline): SQVTM, ANQGSEA.

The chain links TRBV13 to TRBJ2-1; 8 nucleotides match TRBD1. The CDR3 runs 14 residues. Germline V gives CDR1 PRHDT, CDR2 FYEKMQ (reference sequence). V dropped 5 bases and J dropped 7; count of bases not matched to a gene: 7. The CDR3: CASSAWTGTNEQFF. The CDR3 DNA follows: TGTGCCAGCAGCGCCTGGACAGGGACAAATGAGCAGTTCTTC. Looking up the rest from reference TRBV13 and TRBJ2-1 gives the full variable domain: AAGVIQSPRHLIKEKRETATLKCYPIPRHDTVYWYQQGPGQDPQFLISFYEKMQSDKGSIPDRFSAQQFSDYHSELNMSSLELGDSALYFCASSAWTGTNEQFFGPGTRLTVL.

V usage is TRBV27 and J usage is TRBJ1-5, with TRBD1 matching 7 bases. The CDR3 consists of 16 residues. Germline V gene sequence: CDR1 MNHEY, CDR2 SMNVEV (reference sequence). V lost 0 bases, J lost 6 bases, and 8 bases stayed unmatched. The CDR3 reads CASSLSPGGRGQPQHF. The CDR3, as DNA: TGTGCCAGCAGTTTATCGCCAGGGGGTCGAGGTCAGCCCCAGCATTTT.

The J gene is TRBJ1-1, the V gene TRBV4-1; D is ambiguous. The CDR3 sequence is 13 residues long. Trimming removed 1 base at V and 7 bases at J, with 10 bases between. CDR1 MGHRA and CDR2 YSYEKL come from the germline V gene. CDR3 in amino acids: CASSQANGLEAFF. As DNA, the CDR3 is TGCGCCAGCAGCCAAGCGAATGGACTTGAAGCTTTCTTT.

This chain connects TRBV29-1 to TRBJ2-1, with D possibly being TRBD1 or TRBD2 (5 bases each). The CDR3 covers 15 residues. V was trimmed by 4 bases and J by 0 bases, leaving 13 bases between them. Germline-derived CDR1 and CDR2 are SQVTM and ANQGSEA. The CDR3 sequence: CSVGGTENSYNEQFF. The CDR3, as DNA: TGCAGCGTTGGTGGGACGGAAAACTCCTACAATGAGCAGTTCTTC.